This T cell receptor beta chain was sequenced for a study of T cell changes during pregnancy in multiple sclerosis. The data were produced by immunoSEQ multiplex PCR, yet TCRdb's version contains in-frame clones alone and is incomplete. The table includes approximately 30,000 clones, under 90% detected once. The V end lost 2 bases, the J end lost 4 bases, and 12 bases lay between the germline ends. Germline values: CDR1 SGHRS, CDR2 YFSETQ. The CDR3 length is 14 residues. This TCR derives from a female donor in good health, enrolled as a control in a pregnancy study. The specimen comprised CD4+ T cells from peripheral blood mononuclear cells, sampled in the first trimester of pregnancy. This chain links TRBV5-1 with TRBJ1-1; D is possibly TRBD1 (5 bases). CDR3 nucleotides: TGCGCCAGCAGCTTTTTTCAGGGTGGCACTGAAGCTTTCTTT. Translated, it gives CASSFFQGGTEAFF. Drawing the rest from reference TRBV5-1 and TRBJ1-1, the complete variable domain is KAGVTQTPRYLIKTRGQQVTLSCSPISGHRSVSWYQQTPGQGLQFLFEYFSETQRNKGNFPGRFSGRQFSNSRSEMNVSTLELGDSALYLCASSFFQGGTEAFFGQGTRLTVV.